These T cell receptor beta chains were read from a single sample in a study of shared clonotypes between healthy human individuals. Sequencing was performed with immunoSEQ multiplex PCR; in TCRdb, only in-frame clones are kept and a portion is missing. The sample shows about 2 million clones, around 96% of them seen only once. Sequenced material: naive CD8+ T cells sorted from blood. The receptors derive from a man aged 18 to 35 in good health. Both conserved end residues are part of each CDR3. A D gene is named only where the DNA matches it firmly. Part of the rows lack a size; the others show once, few, many or a class for expanded clones.

TRBJ2-2,.,TRBV7-8,TRBD1,TGTGCCAGCAGCTTAAGACAGGGGGCGGCGAGCGGGGAGCTGTTTTTT,CASSLRQGAASGELFF
TRBJ2-7,.,TRBV27,TRBD1,TGTGCCAGCGGGCAGACAGGGGCGCTTCTCTCCTACGAGCAGTACTTC,CASGQTGALLSYEQYF
TRBJ2-7,.,TRBV15,TRBD2,TGTGCCACCAGCAGAGGGGTAACGCCTAGCGGGACCTACGAGCAGTACTTC,CATSRGVTPSGTYEQYF
TRBJ2-7,.,TRBV7-8,TRBD1,TGTGCCAGCAGCTTAGGGGGCAGGGGGCACTACGAGCAGTACTTC,CASSLGGRGHYEQYF
TRBJ2-7,.,TRBV13,.,TGTGCCAGCAGCTGGCGGGTTGCCTCCTACGAGCAGTACTTC,CASSWRVASYEQYF
TRBJ1-2,.,TRBV27,TRBD1,TGTGCCAGCAGATCATCCAGGGGGAACTATGGCTACACCTTC,CASRSSRGNYGYTF
TRBJ2-7,.,TRBV30,TRBD2,TGTGCCTGGAGTGCGGGGACCGGGACTAGCATCGACGAGCAGTACTTC,CAWSAGTGTSIDEQYF
TRBJ1-6,.,TRBV23-1,TRBD1,TGCGCCAGCAGTCAAGGGGAGGGGGCGAGTAATTCACCCCTCCACTTT,CASSQGEGASNSPLHF
TRBJ2-7,.,TRBV7-2,TRBD1,TGTGCCAGCAGTTCAAGATGGGGGACAGGTCTATTTGAGCAGTACTTC,CASSSRWGTGLFEQYF
TRBJ2-1,.,TRBV11-2,.,TGTGCCAGCAGCTTAGCCCTAAATGAGCAGTTCTTC,CASSLALNEQFF
TRBJ2-5,.,TRBV7-6,TRBD2,TGTGCCACCCGAAGCCTACAGGGCGGGGGGGAGACCCAGTACTTC,CATRSLQGGGETQYF
TRBJ2-6,.,TRBV7-6,TRBD1,TGTGCCAGCAGCTGGAGAACAGGGGGCCCCAACGTCCTGACTTTC,CASSWRTGGPNVLTF
TRBJ2-5,.,TRBV4-1,.,TGCGCCAGCAGCCAAGTTAGCAGGGTCCAAGAGACCCAGTACTTC,CASSQVSRVQETQYF
TRBJ2-7,.,TRBV6-6,.,TGTGCCAGCAGTTTCCAACAGGGTTACGAGCAGTACTTC,CASSFQQGYEQYF
TRBJ2-1,.,TRBV4-2,TRBD2,TGTGCCAGCAGCCACACTAGCGGGGTATACAATGAGCAGTTCTTC,CASSHTSGVYNEQFF
TRBJ2-7,.,TRBV27,.,TGTGCCAGCAGTTTATCGCTCGGGACCAAAGCCTACGAGCAGTACTTC,CASSLSLGTKAYEQYF
TRBJ1-2,.,TRBV4-2,.,TGTGCCAGCAGCCTCCTCAGGGGCTACACCTTC,CASSLLRGYTF
TRBJ2-7,.,TRBV6-6,.,TGTGCCAGCAGTTACCCGACAATCACCTACGAGCAGTACTTC,CASSYPTITYEQYF
TRBJ2-3,.,TRBV10-2,.,TGCGCCAGCGAAGGCGTCGAGGATACGCAGTATTTT,CASEGVEDTQYF
TRBJ1-5,.,TRBV7-8,.,TGTGCCAGCAGAGCTGAAGATAGCAATCAGCCCCAGCATTTT,CASRAEDSNQPQHF
TRBJ2-3,.,TRBV7-8,.,TGTGCCAGCAGCTTCTGGACGGGGAGCACAGATACGCAGTATTTT,CASSFWTGSTDTQYF
TRBJ2-7,.,TRBV5-1,.,TGCGCCAGCAGCCCAGACAGCTACGAGCAGTACTTC,CASSPDSYEQYF
TRBJ1-6,.,TRBV21-1,.,TGTGCCAGCAGCAAAGAAATATTGGGGGCGGATAATTCACCCCTCCACTTT,CASSKEILGADNSPLHF
TRBJ1-2,.,TRBV5-8,.,TGTGCCAGCAGAGGCTTGCCCGGCGGTGGCTACACCTTC,CASRGLPGGGYTF
TRBJ1-5,.,TRBV19,TRBD1,TGTGCCAGTAGTATAGCCCAGACAGGGTATCAGCCCCAGCATTTT,CASSIAQTGYQPQHF
TRBJ2-7,.,TRBV7-9,.,TGTGCCAGCAGCTTAGAGACAGAAGACTACGAGCAGTACTTC,CASSLETEDYEQYF
TRBJ2-1,.,TRBV25-1,.,TGTGCCAGCGAATCTTTTGCCTACAATGAGCAGTTCTTC,CASESFAYNEQFF
TRBJ2-7,.,TRBV6-1,TRBD1,TGTGCCAGCAGTGAAATCCGAGGAGGACAGGGGGCCTACGAGCAGTACTTC,CASSEIRGGQGAYEQYF
TRBJ2-5,.,TRBV6-5,.,TGTGCCAGCAGTCTACTCGGCGGCCTCCAAGAGACCCAGTACTTC,CASSLLGGLQETQYF
TRBJ2-3,.,TRBV10-1,.,TGCGCCAGCAGTGAGTTCTCGGATACGCAGTATTTT,CASSEFSDTQYF
TRBJ2-2,.,TRBV11-3,TRBD1,TGTGCCAGCAGCAAATTAATGGGGACAGCCACCGGGGAGCTGTTTTTT,CASSKLMGTATGELFF
TRBJ2-1,.,TRBV6-5,TRBD2,TGTGCCAGCACCCCGACTAGCGGAGTTTACAATGAGCAGTTCTTC,CASTPTSGVYNEQFF
TRBJ2-5,.,TRBV7-9,.,TGTGCCAGCAGCCAGACAGCGGCCAACCAAGAGACCCAGTACTTC,CASSQTAANQETQYF
TRBJ2-3,.,TRBV15,.,TGTGCCACCAGCCCATTGGGGGGCGTCACAGATACGCAGTATTTT,CATSPLGGVTDTQYF
TRBJ2-7,.,TRBV2,.,TGTGCCAGCAGTGGGACTCACGAGCAGTACTTC,CASSGTHEQYF
TRBJ1-1,.,TRBV15,.,TGTGCCACCAGCAGGGACGGAGTGAACACTGAAGCTTTCTTT,CATSRDGVNTEAFF
TRBJ2-7,.,TRBV30,TRBD2,TGTGCCTGGAGTGTTGGTGCGGGGGGGCTCGACGAGCAGTACTTC,CAWSVGAGGLDEQYF
TRBJ1-1,.,TRBV12-5,.,TGTGCTAGTGGTCTTAATTCGGCTTTAACTGAAGCTTTCTTT,CASGLNSALTEAFF
TRBJ2-3,.,TRBV7-8,.,TGTGCCAGCAGCTTAAGGTCCGGGACTAGCACAGATACGCAGTATTTT,CASSLRSGTSTDTQYF
TRBJ2-3,.,TRBV5-8,TRBD2,TGTGCCAGCAGGCGGGGGGGAGCAGATACGCAGTATTTT,CASRRGGADTQYF
TRBJ2-7,once,TRBV7-9,.,TGTGCCAGCAGCTGGTCCGGGGTGGGGACCTACGAGCAGTACTTC,CASSWSGVGTYEQYF
TRBJ2-7,.,TRBV27,.,TGTGCCAGCAGCAGCCTCGGGGGCGAGCAGTACTTC,CASSSLGGEQYF
TRBJ2-7,once,TRBV27,TRBD1,TGTGCCAGCAGTCCTCAGGGGGCGCCCCACGAGCAGTACTTC,CASSPQGAPHEQYF
TRBJ2-1,once,TRBV11-2,.,TGTGCCAGCAGCTTCCGGGGATCCTACAATGAGCAGTTCTTC,CASSFRGSYNEQFF
TRBJ1-1,.,TRBV6-5,TRBD1,TGTGCCAGCAGTTACGGCTGGGACAGGGGTGGTGAAGCTTTCTTT,CASSYGWDRGGEAFF
TRBJ1-2,.,TRBV4-1,TRBD1,TGCGCCAGCAGCCAAGAGTGGGGGACAGGGGGCGACTACACCTTC,CASSQEWGTGGDYTF
TRBJ1-1,.,TRBV6-1,.,TGTGCCAGCAGTGGTCGGTGGATAATGAACACTGAAGCTTTCTTT,CASSGRWIMNTEAFF
TRBJ2-7,.,TRBV10-3,.,TGTGCCATCAGTGAGGACATGGAGGCCTACGAGCAGTACTTC,CAISEDMEAYEQYF
TRBJ2-1,.,TRBV5-1,.,TGCGCCAGCAGGGATAGCTCCTACAATGAGCAGTTCTTC,CASRDSSYNEQFF
TRBJ1-2,.,TRBV19,TRBD1,TGTGCCAGTAGTATAACGACAGGACAGGGGAGTCAGTATGGCTACACCTTC,CASSITTGQGSQYGYTF
TRBJ2-7,.,TRBV4-2,.,TGTGCCAGCAGCCAACTCGCAACTGGGGACGAGCAGTACTTC,CASSQLATGDEQYF
TRBJ2-7,once,TRBV7-9,.,TGTGCCAGCAGCGGTACGTCGGGCTACGAGCAGTACTTC,CASSGTSGYEQYF
TRBJ1-5,once,TRBV7-8,.,TGTGCCAGCAGCGTCCAGGGATATAGCAATCAGCCCCAGCATTTT,CASSVQGYSNQPQHF